What follows is one TCR beta chain and its context. The junction departs from germline at one end; a sequencing error may be responsible. No cell sorting was done before RNA was extracted from the tissue. CDR1 is LNHDA and CDR2 is SQIVND in the germline V gene (reference sequence). There are 15 residues in the CDR3. This sample was taken from a study of tumor and adjacent non-tumor tissue in lung cancer. On the study more broadly: Patients comprised some eleven adenocarcinoma, 2 squamous cell carcinoma and 1 small cell lung cancer.

A modified ARM-PCR protocol with three rounds of nested PCR amplified TCRbeta. Via MiXCR, TCRdb re-called the multiplex PCR reads, giving one row per CDR3 protein. The data contain roughly 76,000 distinct CDR3 sequences, around 70% of them singletons. The sequence was collected from a woman in her seventies with non-small cell lung cancer. The chain carries TRBV19 and TRBJ1-1; D gene ambiguous. Input material: lung tumor tissue. CDR3 coding DNA: TGTGCCAGTAGTATAGATCGGCGGAGGAACACTGAAGCCTTCTTT. Translated, it gives CASSIDRRRNTEAFF.